Listed here are 24 T cell receptor beta chains from one sample, sequenced in a study of blood T cell repertoires in COVID-19. Sequencing used immunoSEQ multiplex PCR; TCRdb keeps in-frame clones, though not all of them. This sample has under 150,000 clones, with 88% found just once. The sequenced sample was peripheral blood. These receptors originate from a human donor in a cohort sampled during active COVID-19.

The table lists this clone with a count of one. The gene calls are TRBV7-9 and TRBJ2-3; D is undetermined. Between the trimmed V and J ends, which lost 5 bases and 0 bases, there was a span of 12 bases. CDR3 length equals 15 residues. Germline V lookup: CDR1 SEHNR, CDR2 FQNEAQ (reference sequence). CDR3 DNA: TGTGCCAGCAGCGCACTAACAAGGAGCACAGATACGCAGTATTTT. Its protein is CASSALTRSTDTQYF.

This clone was observed a handful of times. The rearrangement uses TRBV4-1 and TRBJ1-5; maybe TRBD1 (6 bases). With 2 bases removed from V and 4 bases from J, the gap between germline ends came to 15 bases. This CDR3 has 16 residues. Germline CDR1 is MGHRA and CDR2 is YSYEKL. In DNA form, the CDR3 reads TGCGCCAGCAGCCAACGCCCAGGACAGCAAAATCAGCCCCAGCATTTT. This translates into CASSQRPGQQNQPQHF.

The V gene is TRBV19, the J gene TRBJ2-7; perhaps TRBD1 as D (7 bases). Germline loops: CDR1 LNHDA, CDR2 SQIVND (reference sequence). This CDR3 comprises 13 residues. V lost 4 bases and J 7 bases, leaving 14 bases between the germline ends. CDR3 sequence: CASSRLGGEEQYF. The CDR3 region has the DNA TGTGCCAGTAGTAGACTAGGGGGCGAAGAGCAGTACTTC. The full variable domain, rest sourced from reference TRBV19 and TRBJ2-7, is DGGITQSPKYLFRKEGQNVTLSCEQNLNHDAMYWYRQDPGQGLRLIYYSQIVNDFQKGDIAEGYSVSREKKESFPLTVTSAQKNPTAFYLCASSRLGGEEQYFGPGTRLTVT.

This chain links TRBV29-1 with TRBJ2-7, with D tentatively TRBD2 (5 bases). Trimming pared 4 bases from V and 2 bases from J, leaving 12 bases between. The CDR3 sequence is 13 residues long. Germline-derived CDR1 and CDR2 are SQVTM and ANQGSEA. This CDR3 is CSVGGPSTYEQYF. The CDR3 DNA reads as TGCAGCGTTGGCGGGCCCTCAACCTACGAGCAGTACTTC.

The V call is TRBV12-3 or TRBV12-4, the J call TRBJ2-7, with a possible D match to TRBD2 (6 bases). V gave up 5 bases and J gave up 1 base, with 9 bases separating them. The CDR3 loop spans 13 amino acids. The CDR3 nucleotides are TGTGCCAGCAGTAGAGGGACTTCCTACGAGCAGTACTTC. Translating gives CASSRGTSYEQYF.

The chain combines TRBV13 with TRBJ2-7; a weak D match, TRBD2 (5 bases). V dropped 1 base and J dropped 0 bases, with 16 bases sitting between them. The CDR3 extends over 17 amino acids. CDR1 and CDR2 from the germline V gene are PRHDT and FYEKMQ (reference sequence). CDR3 region: CASSLARGDTHSYEQYF. The CDR3 DNA follows: TGTGCCAGCAGCTTAGCCCGGGGAGACACCCACTCCTACGAGCAGTACTTC.

The chain has TRBV27 and TRBJ1-1; D is unclear. CDR3 length equals 13 residues. Looked up from germline, CDR1 is MNHEY and CDR2 is SMNVEV (reference sequence). Trimming cost V 3 bases and J 1 base, with 6 bases left between them. The CDR3: CASSFGWNTEAFF. CDR3 sequence (DNA): TGTGCCAGCAGTTTCGGGTGGAACACTGAAGCTTTCTTT.

The V and J genes are TRBV7-2 and TRBJ1-6; 9 nucleotides match TRBD1. J was trimmed by 9 bases and V by 5 bases; bases with no gene match: 2. Germline V gene lookup returns CDR1 SGHTA and CDR2 FQGNSA. The CDR3 consists of 13 residues. The DNA for the CDR3 is TGTGCCAGCAGCAGGACAGGGGCTTCACCCCTCCACTTT. Translated: CASSRTGASPLHF.

The chain couples TRBV6-5 to TRBJ1-6; TRBD1 matches at 9 bases. From germline, CDR1 is MNHEY and CDR2 SVGAGI. Trimming took 5 bases from V and 9 from J; bases not matched to a gene: 2. The CDR3 runs to 13 residues. In DNA form, the CDR3 reads TGTGCCAGCAGTCCACAGGGGGCTTCACCCCTCCACTTT. As protein: CASSPQGASPLHF.

The rearrangement joins TRBV7-6 to TRBJ2-3; D call uncertain. The CDR3 is 14 residues long. Per germline, CDR1 SGHVS and CDR2 FNYEAQ. Trimming removed 1 base from V and 7 bases from J, with 12 bases in between. The CDR3 loop reads CASSLVSLSYTQYF. The CDR3 region has the DNA TGTGCCAGCAGCTTAGTTTCCCTAAGCTATACGCAGTATTTT.

This rearrangement joins TRBV19 to TRBJ2-7; 9 bases are shared with TRBD1. The CDR3 loop spans 14 amino acids. With V trimmed by 4 bases and J by 2 bases, 3 bases remained unmatched. Germline-derived CDR1 and CDR2 are LNHDA and SQIVND (reference sequence). CDR3 sequence: CASSKGQGPYEQYF. The CDR3 DNA sequence: TGTGCCAGTAGTAAGGGACAGGGACCCTACGAGCAGTACTTC.

The chain uses TRBV27 and TRBJ2-6, with 11 bases matching TRBD1. The germline V gene encodes CDR1 MNHEY and CDR2 SMNVEV (reference sequence). Trimming cost V 5 bases and J 1 base; bases outside gene matches: 7. The CDR3 runs to 18 residues. CDR3 sequence (DNA): TGTGCCAGCAGTATCCGGACAGGGGGCTTTTCTGGGGCCAACGTCCTGACTTTC. It specifies CASSIRTGGFSGANVLTF.

The DNA for the CDR3 is TGTGCCTGGAGTACCCGGGGGGGCATGAATGAGCAGTTCTTC. The encoded protein is CAWSTRGGMNEQFF. This chain uses TRBV30 with TRBJ2-1; 8 nucleotides match TRBD2. V lost 2 bases and J lost 7; bases outside the gene matches: 7. The germline CDR1 and CDR2 sequences are GTSNPN and SVGIG (reference sequence). The CDR3 is 14 amino acids.

The CDR3 DNA reads TGTGCCAGCGCGCCGAGAGTAGCGGGTCCCAGCTCCTACGAGCAGTACTTC. The encoded protein is CASAPRVAGPSSYEQYF. This chain joins TRBV3-1 (or the pseudogene TRBV3-2) and TRBJ2-7, with 7 bases that match TRBD2. Germline values: CDR1 LGHDT, CDR2 YNNKEL (reference sequence). The length of the CDR3 is 17 residues. The ends lost 8 bases at V and 0 bases at J; junction bases unmatched: 16.

V and J are TRBV5-1 and TRBJ1-6, with 8 positions matching TRBD1. CDR1 is SGHRS and CDR2 is YFSETQ in the germline V gene. Trimming removed 0 bases from V and 8 bases from J; junction bases left unmatched: 7. The CDR3 is 16 residues long. Here the CDR3 reads CASSLETGVVDSPLHF. CDR3 coding DNA: TGCGCCAGCAGCTTGGAGACAGGGGTGGTTGATTCACCCCTCCACTTT.

The chain recombines TRBV19 with TRBJ2-7; D gene ambiguous. Germline assignment: CDR1 LNHDA and CDR2 SQIVND (reference sequence). V shed 3 bases and J shed 1 base, with 16 bases lying between them. CDR3 size: 16 residues. CDR3 sequence reads: CASSMALEIRSYEQYF. The CDR3 DNA reads as TGTGCCAGTAGTATGGCTCTAGAAATCAGATCCTACGAGCAGTACTTC.

The chain is built from TRBV4-1 and TRBJ2-6, with D possibly being TRBD2 (5 bases). The CDR3 extends over 17 amino acids. Deletions cut 3 bases from V and 0 bases from J, with 12 bases between. Per the germline V gene, CDR1 is MGHRA and CDR2 is YSYEKL. CDR3 DNA: TGCGCCAGCAGCCATCCGGGATATTACTCTGGGGCCAACGTCCTGACTTTC. This encodes CASSHPGYYSGANVLTF.

Concerning this clone: Different DNA sequences within this sample yield the same CDR3. The V call is TRBV5-1, the J call TRBJ1-1; possible D gene TRBD1, 5 bases. Trimming removed 0 bases at V and 5 bases at J, with 11 bases between. Germline CDR1 reads SGHRS; CDR2 reads YFSETQ. The CDR3 runs to 14 residues. The CDR3 loop is CASSLAGRGTEAFF. DNA of the CDR3: TGCGCCAGCAGCTTGGCGGGTAGGGGAACTGAAGCTTTCTTT. Complete variable domain (other parts from reference TRBV5-1 and TRBJ1-1): KAGVTQTPRYLIKTRGQQVTLSCSPISGHRSVSWYQQTPGQGLQFLFEYFSETQRNKGNFPGRFSGRQFSNSRSEMNVSTLELGDSALYLCASSLAGRGTEAFFGQGTRLTVV.

The chain carries TRBV28 and TRBJ2-2; 8 bases are shared with TRBD1. The germline V gene has CDR1 MDHEN and CDR2 SYDVKM. The CDR3 runs 15 residues. J was trimmed by 1 base and V by 6 bases; bases with no gene match: 4. The CDR3 DNA sequence: TGTGCCAGCAGAACCGGGACAGGGAACACCGGGGAGCTGTTTTTT. This codes for CASRTGTGNTGELFF.

This clone has a handful of counts. The chain uses TRBV5-6 and TRBJ1-6, with D tentatively TRBD1 (6 bases). Germline loops: CDR1 SGHDT, CDR2 YYEEEE. The CDR3 loop spans 13 amino acids. The ends were cut back, 3 bases at V and 10 bases at J, with 11 bases in the middle. This CDR3 reads CASSSYRESPLHF. The CDR3 DNA sequence: TGTGCCAGCAGCTCCTACAGGGAATCACCCCTCCACTTT.

The V call is TRBV28, the J call TRBJ2-2; 8 bases are a match to TRBD1. The ends lost 3 bases at V and 3 bases at J; junction bases unmatched: 9. From germline, CDR1 is MDHEN and CDR2 SYDVKM. The CDR3 is 17 residues long. This CDR3 reads CASSFLQGARDTGELFF. CDR3 DNA sequence: TGTGCCAGCAGTTTCTTGCAGGGGGCGCGAGACACCGGGGAGCTGTTTTTT.

The rearrangement links TRBV28 to TRBJ2-7; TRBD1 matches at 9 bases. Per germline, CDR1 MDHEN and CDR2 SYDVKM. With 5 bases clipped from V and 4 bases from J, the junction kept 9 bases outside the gene matches. CDR3 size: 15 residues. This chain's CDR3 is CASSPPGTGLYEQYF. As DNA, the CDR3 is TGTGCCAGCAGTCCCCCCGGGACAGGGTTATACGAGCAGTACTTC.

The chain couples TRBV28 to TRBJ2-3; D uncertain. CDR1 and CDR2 (germline): MDHEN, SYDVKM. V gave up 1 base and J gave up 2 bases, with 7 bases separating them. This CDR3 is built from 14 residues. CDR3 DNA: TGTGCCAGCAGTTTATCCCACAACACAGATACGCAGTATTTT. Amino acid sequence: CASSLSHNTDTQYF.

The chain combines TRBV10-3 with TRBJ2-5; 7 bases line up with TRBD1. V dropped 2 bases and J dropped 3; count of bases not matched to a gene: 0. Germline-derived CDR1 and CDR2 are ENHRY and SYGVKD. This CDR3 comprises 13 residues. The DNA of the CDR3 is TGTGCCATCAGTGAGGACAGGGAAGAGACCCAGTACTTC. This encodes CAISEDREETQYF.